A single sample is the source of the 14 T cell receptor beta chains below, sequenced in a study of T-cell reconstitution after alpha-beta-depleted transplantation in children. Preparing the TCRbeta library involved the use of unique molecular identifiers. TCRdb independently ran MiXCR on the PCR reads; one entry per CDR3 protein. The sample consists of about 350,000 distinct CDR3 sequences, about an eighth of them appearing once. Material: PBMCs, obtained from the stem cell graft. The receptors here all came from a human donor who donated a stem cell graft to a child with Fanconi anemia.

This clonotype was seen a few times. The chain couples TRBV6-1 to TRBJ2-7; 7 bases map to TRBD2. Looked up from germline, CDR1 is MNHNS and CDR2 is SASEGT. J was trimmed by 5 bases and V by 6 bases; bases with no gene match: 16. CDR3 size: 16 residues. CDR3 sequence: CASRVTGGLAMDEQYV. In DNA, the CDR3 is TGTGCCAGCAGAGTCACGGGGGGTCTCGCAATGGACGAGCAGTACGTC.

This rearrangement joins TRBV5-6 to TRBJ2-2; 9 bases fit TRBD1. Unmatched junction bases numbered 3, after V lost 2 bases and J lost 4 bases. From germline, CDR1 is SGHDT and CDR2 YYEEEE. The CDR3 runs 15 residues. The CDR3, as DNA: TGTGCCAGCAGCTTCGGGACAGGGTTCACCGGGGAGCTGTTTTTT. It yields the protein CASSFGTGFTGELFF.

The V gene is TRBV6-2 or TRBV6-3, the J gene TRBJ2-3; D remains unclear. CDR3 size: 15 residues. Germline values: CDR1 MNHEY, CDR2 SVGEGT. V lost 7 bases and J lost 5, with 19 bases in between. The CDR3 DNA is TGTGCCAGCATGTCGTCGCGTTTGGGCAAAGATACGCAGTATTTT. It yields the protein CASMSSRLGKDTQYF.

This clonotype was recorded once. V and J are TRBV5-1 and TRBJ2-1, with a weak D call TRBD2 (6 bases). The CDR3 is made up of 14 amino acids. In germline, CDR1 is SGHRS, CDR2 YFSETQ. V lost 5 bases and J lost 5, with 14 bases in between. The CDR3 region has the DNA TGCGCCAGCAGTGAGATTAGCGGAGACAATGAGCAGTTCTTC. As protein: CASSEISGDNEQFF.

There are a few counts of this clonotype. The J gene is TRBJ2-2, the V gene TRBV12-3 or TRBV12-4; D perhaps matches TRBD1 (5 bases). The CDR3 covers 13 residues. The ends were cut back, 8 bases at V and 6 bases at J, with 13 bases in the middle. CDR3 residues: CASGQDTPGELFF. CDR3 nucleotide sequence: TGTGCCAGCGGCCAGGACACTCCCGGGGAGCTGTTTTTT.

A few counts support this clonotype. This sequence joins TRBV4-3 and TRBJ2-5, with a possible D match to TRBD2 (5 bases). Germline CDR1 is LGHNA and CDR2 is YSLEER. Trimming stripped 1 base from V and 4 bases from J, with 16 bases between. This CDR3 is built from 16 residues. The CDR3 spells CASSQGANVGGETQYF. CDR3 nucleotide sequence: TGCGCCAGCAGCCAAGGCGCGAATGTAGGAGGAGAGACCCAGTACTTC.

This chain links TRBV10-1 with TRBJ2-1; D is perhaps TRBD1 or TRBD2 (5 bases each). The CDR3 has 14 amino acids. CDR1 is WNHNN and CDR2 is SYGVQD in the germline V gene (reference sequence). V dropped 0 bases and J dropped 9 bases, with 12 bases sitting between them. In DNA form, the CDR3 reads TGCGCCAGCAGTGAGTCTGGTGGGGCGGGTGAGCAGTTCTTC. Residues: CASSESGGAGEQFF.

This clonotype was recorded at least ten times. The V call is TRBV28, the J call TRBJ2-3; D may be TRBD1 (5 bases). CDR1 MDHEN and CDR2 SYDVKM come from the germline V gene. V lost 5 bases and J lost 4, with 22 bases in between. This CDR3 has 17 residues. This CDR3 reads CASSPHPLWKGADTQYF. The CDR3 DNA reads TGTGCCAGCAGTCCCCACCCTCTCTGGAAAGGGGCAGATACGCAGTATTTT.

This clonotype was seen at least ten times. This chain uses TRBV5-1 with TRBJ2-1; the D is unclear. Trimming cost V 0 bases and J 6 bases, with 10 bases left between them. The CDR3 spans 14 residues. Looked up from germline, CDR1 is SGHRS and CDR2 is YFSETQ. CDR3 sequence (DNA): TGCGCCAGCAGCTTGGGGTCCAGCCTCAATGAGCAGTTCTTC. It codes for CASSLGSSLNEQFF. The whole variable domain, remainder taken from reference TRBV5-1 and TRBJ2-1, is KAGVTQTPRYLIKTRGQQVTLSCSPISGHRSVSWYQQTPGQGLQFLFEYFSETQRNKGNFPGRFSGRQFSNSRSEMNVSTLELGDSALYLCASSLGSSLNEQFFGPGTRLTVL.

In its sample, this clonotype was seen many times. CDR3 in amino acids: CASSLPPNEQFF. The DNA of the CDR3 is TGTGCCAGCAGTCTTCCCCCCAATGAGCAGTTCTTC. V gene TRBV12-3 or TRBV12-4 combines with J gene TRBJ2-1; D remains ambiguous. With 5 bases removed from V and 6 bases from J, the gap between germline ends came to 8 bases. This CDR3 is 12 amino acids long.

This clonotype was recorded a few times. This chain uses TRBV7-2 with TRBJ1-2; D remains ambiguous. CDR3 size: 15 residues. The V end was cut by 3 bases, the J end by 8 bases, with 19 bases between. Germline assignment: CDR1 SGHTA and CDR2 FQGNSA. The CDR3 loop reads CASSFGDLPARGYTF. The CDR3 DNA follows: TGTGCCAGCAGCTTCGGGGATCTTCCTGCGAGGGGCTACACCTTC.

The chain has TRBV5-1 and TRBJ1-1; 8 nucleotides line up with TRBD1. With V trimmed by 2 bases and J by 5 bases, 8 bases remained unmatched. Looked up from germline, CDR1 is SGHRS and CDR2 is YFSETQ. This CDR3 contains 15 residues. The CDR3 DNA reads TGCGCCAGCAGCTTCTATACAGGGGGAGAGACTGAAGCTTTCTTT. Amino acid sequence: CASSFYTGGETEAFF.

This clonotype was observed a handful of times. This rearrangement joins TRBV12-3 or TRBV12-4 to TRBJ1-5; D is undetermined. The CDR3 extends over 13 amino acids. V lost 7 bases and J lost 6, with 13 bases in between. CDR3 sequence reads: CASTLGGGQPQHF. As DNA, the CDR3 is TGTGCCAGCACTCTGGGAGGTGGTCAGCCCCAGCATTTT.

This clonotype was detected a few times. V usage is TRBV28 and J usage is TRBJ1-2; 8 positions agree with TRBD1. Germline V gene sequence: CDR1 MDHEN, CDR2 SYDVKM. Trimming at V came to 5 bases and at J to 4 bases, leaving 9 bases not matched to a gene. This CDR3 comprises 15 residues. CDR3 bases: TGTGCCAGCAGTCTACCGACAGGGGTTGGCTATGGCTACACCTTC. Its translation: CASSLPTGVGYGYTF.